The 8 T cell receptor beta chains below were found in one sample sequenced in a study of identical twins. TCRdb re-analysed the 5' RACE reads in MiXCR, keeping a single row per CDR3 protein. Of hundreds of thousands of distinct CDR3 sequences in the sample, more than 6.5% were seen once. These same data were also listed under a study on yellow fever vaccine responses in identical twins.

The sequenced sample was PBMCs. These receptors all stem from a woman between 18 and 29 years old in good health.

This clonotype was recorded a few times. The chain's CDR3 is CASSESNGWIAGDTQYF. CDR3 nucleotide sequence: TGCGCCAGCAGTGAGTCGAACGGGTGGATCGCGGGAGATACGCAGTATTTT. This chain connects TRBV10-2 to TRBJ2-3, with D perhaps TRBD2 (5 bases). Trimming took 0 bases from V and 5 from J, leaving 18 bases between them. The CDR3 has 17 amino acids. Germline assignment: CDR1 WSHSY and CDR2 SAAADI.

This clonotype was found many times. The chain recombines TRBV29-1 with TRBJ2-2; D is undetermined. Germline-derived CDR1 and CDR2 are SQVTM and ANQGSEA. The CDR3 length is 15 residues. The V gene lost 5 bases and the J gene lost 2 bases, with 15 bases spanning the gap. CDR3 DNA sequence: TGCAGCGTTTCACGATCGTCAGCAAACACCGGGGAGCTGTTTTTT. Translating it yields CSVSRSSANTGELFF.

CDR3 in amino acids: CASSQDFERGRIEQYF. CDR3 coding DNA: TGTGCCAGCAGCCAAGACTTCGAGCGGGGACGAATCGAGCAGTACTTC. The chain carries TRBV4-2 and TRBJ2-7; 7 nucleotides line up with TRBD2. With V trimmed by 0 bases and J by 6 bases, 11 bases remained unmatched. The germline V gene encodes CDR1 LGHNA and CDR2 YNFKEQ. There are 16 residues in the CDR3.

At least ten counts were recorded for this clonotype. The chain links TRBV12-3 or TRBV12-4 to TRBJ2-1; 7 bases are shared with TRBD2. The CDR3 covers 14 residues. The ends lost 7 bases at V and 0 bases at J; junction bases unmatched: 3. CDR3: CASTLAVSYNEQFF. The CDR3 region has the DNA TGTGCCAGCACCCTAGCGGTCTCCTACAATGAGCAGTTCTTC.

This chain joins TRBV27 and TRBJ2-3; D may be TRBD2 (5 bases). The CDR3 is 13 amino acids. From germline, CDR1 is MNHEY and CDR2 SMNVEV (reference sequence). Between the trimmed V and J ends, which lost 8 bases and 4 bases, there was a span of 13 bases. The CDR3 nucleotides are TGTGCCAGCCCCGAAGCGGATCCAGATACGCAGTATTTT. It specifies CASPEADPDTQYF.

This clonotype was observed a handful of times. The chain recombines TRBV7-9 with TRBJ2-3, with 10 bases identical to TRBD2. Germline CDR1 reads SEHNR; CDR2 reads FQNEAQ (reference sequence). The CDR3 is made up of 15 amino acids. Trimming cost V 5 bases and J 7 bases; bases outside gene matches: 9. As DNA, the CDR3 is TGTGCCAGCAGCATCGGACTAGCGGAAACGCATACGCAGTATTTT. This translates into CASSIGLAETHTQYF. The variable domain in full, completed from reference TRBV7-9 and TRBJ2-3, reads DTGVSQNPRHKITKRGQNVTFRCDPISEHNRLYWYRQTLGQGPEFLTYFQNEAQLEKSRLLSDRFSAERPKGSFSTLEIQRTEQGDSAMYLCASSIGLAETHTQYFGPGTRLTVL.

This clonotype was recorded at least ten times. V gene TRBV20-1 combines with J gene TRBJ1-1; D uncertain. In germline, CDR1 is DFQATT, CDR2 SNEGSKA (reference sequence). The length of the CDR3 is 16 residues. V shed 0 bases and J shed 3 bases, with 17 bases lying between them. The CDR3, as DNA: TGCAGTGCTAGAGATTTGACGAGTTGGTCGGACACTGAAGCTTTCTTT. Encoded protein: CSARDLTSWSDTEAFF.

The chain has TRBV30 and TRBJ2-2, with D maybe TRBD2 (5 bases). V gave up 0 bases and J gave up 5 bases, with 10 bases separating them. The CDR3 length is 14 residues. CDR1 GTSNPN and CDR2 SVGIG come from the germline V gene (reference sequence). Here the CDR3 DNA reads TGTGCCTGGAGTGTACCGGAGGTTACCGGGGAGCTGTTTTTT. Translated: CAWSVPEVTGELFF. The whole variable domain, remainder taken from reference TRBV30 and TRBJ2-2, is SQTIHQWPATLVQPVGSPLSLECTVEGTSNPNLYWYRQAAGRGLQLLFYSVGIGQISSEVPQNLSASRPQDRQFILSSKKLLLSDSGFYLCAWSVPEVTGELFFGEGSRLTVL.